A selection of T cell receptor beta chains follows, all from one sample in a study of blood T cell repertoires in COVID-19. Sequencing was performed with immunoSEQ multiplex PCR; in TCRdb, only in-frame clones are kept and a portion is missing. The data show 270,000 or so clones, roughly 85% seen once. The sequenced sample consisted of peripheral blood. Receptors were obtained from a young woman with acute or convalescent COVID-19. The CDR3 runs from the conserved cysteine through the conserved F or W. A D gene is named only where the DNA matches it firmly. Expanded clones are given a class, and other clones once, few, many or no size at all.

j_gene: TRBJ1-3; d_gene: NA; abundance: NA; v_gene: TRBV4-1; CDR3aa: CASSQDNSFSGNTIYF; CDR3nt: TGCGCCAGCAGCCAAGACAACAGCTTCTCTGGAAACACCATATATTTT
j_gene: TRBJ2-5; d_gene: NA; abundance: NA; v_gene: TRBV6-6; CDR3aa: CASGGATLETQYF; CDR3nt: TGTGCCAGCGGGGGGGCTACATTAGAGACCCAGTACTTC
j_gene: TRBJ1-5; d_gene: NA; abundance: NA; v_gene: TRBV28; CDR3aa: CASSSWTLTGENQPQHF; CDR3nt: TGTGCCAGCAGTTCCTGGACCCTCACCGGGGAAAATCAGCCCCAGCATTTT
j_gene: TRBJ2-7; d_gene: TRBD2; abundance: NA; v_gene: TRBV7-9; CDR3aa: CASTGLAGAKSSYEQYF; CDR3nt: TGTGCCAGCACCGGACTAGCGGGAGCGAAGAGCTCCTACGAGCAGTACTTC
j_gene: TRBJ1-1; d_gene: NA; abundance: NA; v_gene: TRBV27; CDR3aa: CASSLGGKSEAFF; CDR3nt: TGTGCCAGCAGTTTGGGGGGGAAGTCTGAAGCTTTCTTT
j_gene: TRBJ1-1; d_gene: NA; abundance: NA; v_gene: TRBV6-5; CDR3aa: CASSYSRGFGTEAFF; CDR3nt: TGTGCCAGCAGTTACTCGCGAGGATTCGGCACTGAAGCTTTCTTT
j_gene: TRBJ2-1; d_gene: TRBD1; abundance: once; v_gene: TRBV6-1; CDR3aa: CASSEAGQGYNEQFF; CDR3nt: TGTGCCAGCAGTGAAGCGGGACAGGGCTACAATGAGCAGTTCTTC
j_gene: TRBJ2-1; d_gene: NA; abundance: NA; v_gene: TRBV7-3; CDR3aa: CASSLSGYNSYNEQFF; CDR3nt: TGTGCCAGCAGCTTAAGCGGTTACAACTCCTACAATGAGCAGTTCTTC
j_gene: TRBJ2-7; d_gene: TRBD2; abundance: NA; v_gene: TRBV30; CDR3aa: CAWRVTGTRYYEQYF; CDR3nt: TGTGCCTGGAGAGTAACCGGGACTAGGTACTACGAGCAGTACTTC
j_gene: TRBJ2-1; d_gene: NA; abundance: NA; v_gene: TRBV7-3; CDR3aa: CASSANRAPGEQFF; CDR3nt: TGTGCCAGCAGCGCCAACAGGGCGCCCGGTGAGCAGTTCTTC
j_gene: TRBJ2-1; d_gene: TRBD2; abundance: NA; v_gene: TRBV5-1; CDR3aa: CASSLDPLAGSRYNEQFF; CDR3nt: TGCGCCAGCAGCTTGGACCCCCTAGCGGGAAGTAGGTACAATGAGCAGTTCTTC
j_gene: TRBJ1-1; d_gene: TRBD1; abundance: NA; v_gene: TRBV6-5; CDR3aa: CASSWGQLNTEAFF; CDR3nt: TGTGCCAGCAGTTGGGGACAGCTGAACACTGAAGCTTTCTTT
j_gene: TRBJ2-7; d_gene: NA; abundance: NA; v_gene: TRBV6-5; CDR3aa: CASCTGTTYEQYF; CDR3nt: TGTGCCAGCTGTACCGGGACAACCTACGAGCAGTACTTC
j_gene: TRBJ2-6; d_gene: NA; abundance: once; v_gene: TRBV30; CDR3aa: CALDDSSGANVLTF; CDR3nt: TGTGCCCTTGATGACAGTTCTGGGGCCAACGTCCTGACTTTC
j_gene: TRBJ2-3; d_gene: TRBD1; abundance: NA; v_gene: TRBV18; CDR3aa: CASSPRTGAHADTQYF; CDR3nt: TGTGCCAGCTCACCCCGAACAGGGGCCCACGCAGATACGCAGTATTTT
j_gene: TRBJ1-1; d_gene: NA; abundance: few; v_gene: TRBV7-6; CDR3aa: CASSLGDIRGTEAFF; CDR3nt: TGTGCCAGCAGCTTGGGGGACATACGGGGCACTGAAGCTTTCTTT
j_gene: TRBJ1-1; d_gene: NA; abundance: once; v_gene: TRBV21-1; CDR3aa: CASSRGGALDTEAFF; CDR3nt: TGTGCCAGCAGCAGAGGAGGGGCTTTGGACACTGAAGCTTTCTTT
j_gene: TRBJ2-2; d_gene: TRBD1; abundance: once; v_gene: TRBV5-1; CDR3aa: CASTGQGRKIPANTGELFF; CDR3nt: TGCGCCAGCACCGGACAGGGGCGAAAGATTCCCGCGAACACCGGGGAGCTGTTTTTT
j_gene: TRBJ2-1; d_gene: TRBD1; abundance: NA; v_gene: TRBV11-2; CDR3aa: CASSLGGTDNEQFF; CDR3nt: TGTGCCAGCAGCTTAGGGGGGACAGACAATGAGCAGTTCTTC
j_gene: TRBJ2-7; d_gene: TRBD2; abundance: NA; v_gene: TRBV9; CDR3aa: CASSPRLAGDEQYF; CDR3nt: TGTGCCAGCAGCCCGAGGCTAGCGGGAGACGAGCAGTACTTC
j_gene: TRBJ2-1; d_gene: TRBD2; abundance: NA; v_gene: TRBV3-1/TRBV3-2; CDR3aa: CASSQASAGLAGTGKFF; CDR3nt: TGTGCCAGCAGCCAAGCCTCGGCGGGACTAGCGGGGACGGGAAAGTTCTTC
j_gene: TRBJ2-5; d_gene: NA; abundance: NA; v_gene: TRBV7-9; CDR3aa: CASSLEQPRETQYF; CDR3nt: TGTGCCAGCAGCTTAGAGCAACCCCGGGAGACCCAGTACTTC
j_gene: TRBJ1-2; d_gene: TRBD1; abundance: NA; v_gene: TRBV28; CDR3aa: CASSYIGTVINYGYTF; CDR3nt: TGTGCCAGCAGTTACATCGGGACAGTGATTAACTATGGCTACACCTTC
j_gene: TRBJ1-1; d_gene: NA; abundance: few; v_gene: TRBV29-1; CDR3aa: CSVAWGPNTEAFF; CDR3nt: TGCAGCGTTGCGTGGGGGCCGAACACTGAAGCTTTCTTT
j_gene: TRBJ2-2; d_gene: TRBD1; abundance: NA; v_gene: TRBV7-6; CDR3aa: CASRHDRGDTGELFF; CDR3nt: TGTGCCAGCAGACATGACAGGGGGGACACCGGGGAGCTGTTTTTT
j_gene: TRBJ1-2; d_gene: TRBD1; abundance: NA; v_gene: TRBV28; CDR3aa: CASSFPPGTGIGYTF; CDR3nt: TGTGCCAGCAGTTTCCCCCCCGGGACAGGGATTGGCTACACCTTC
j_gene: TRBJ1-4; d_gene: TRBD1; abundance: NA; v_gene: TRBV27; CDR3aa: CASSLVPTGGGEKLFF; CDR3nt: TGTGCCAGCAGTTTGGTCCCCACAGGGGGGGGCGAAAAACTGTTTTTT
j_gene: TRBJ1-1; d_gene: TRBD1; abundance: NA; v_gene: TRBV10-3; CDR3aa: CAISPGQGLTTEAFF; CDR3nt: TGTGCCATCAGCCCGGGACAGGGGCTGACCACTGAAGCTTTCTTT
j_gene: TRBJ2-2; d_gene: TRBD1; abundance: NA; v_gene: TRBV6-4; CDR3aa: CASSPRQGDTGELFF; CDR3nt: TGTGCCAGCAGCCCCCGACAGGGGGATACCGGGGAGCTGTTTTTT
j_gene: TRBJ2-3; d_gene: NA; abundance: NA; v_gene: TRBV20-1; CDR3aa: CSAWHTDTQYF; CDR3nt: TGCAGTGCCTGGCACACGGATACGCAGTATTTT
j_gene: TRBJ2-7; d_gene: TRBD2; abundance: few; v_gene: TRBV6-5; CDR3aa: CASSYSSGISYEQYF; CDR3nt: TGTGCCAGCAGTTACTCTAGCGGGATTTCCTACGAGCAGTACTTC
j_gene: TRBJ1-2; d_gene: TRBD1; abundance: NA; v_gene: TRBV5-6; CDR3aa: CASSLGDRPNYGYTF; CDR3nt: TGTGCCAGCAGCCTAGGGGACAGGCCTAACTATGGCTACACCTTC
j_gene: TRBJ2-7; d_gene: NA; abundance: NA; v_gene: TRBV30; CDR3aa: CASDGGGGVPYEQYF; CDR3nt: TGTGCCTCCGACGGGGGAGGGGGTGTCCCCTACGAGCAGTACTTC
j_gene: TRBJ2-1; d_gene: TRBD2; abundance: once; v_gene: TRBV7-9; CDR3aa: CASRTSGLYNEQFF; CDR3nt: TGTGCCAGCAGGACTAGCGGGCTTTACAATGAGCAGTTCTTC
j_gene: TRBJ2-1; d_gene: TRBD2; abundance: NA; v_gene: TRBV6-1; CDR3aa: CASSEIGRSNEQFF; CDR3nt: TGTGCCAGCAGTGAAATCGGGAGGAGCAATGAGCAGTTCTTC
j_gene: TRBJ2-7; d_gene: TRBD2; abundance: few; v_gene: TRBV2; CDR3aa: CASSDQRGSYEQYF; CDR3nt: TGTGCCAGCAGTGACCAGCGGGGCTCCTACGAGCAGTACTTC
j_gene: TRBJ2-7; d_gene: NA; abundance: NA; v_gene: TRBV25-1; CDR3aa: CASSGGSREQYF; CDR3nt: TGTGCCAGCAGTGGAGGGTCGCGGGAGCAGTACTTC
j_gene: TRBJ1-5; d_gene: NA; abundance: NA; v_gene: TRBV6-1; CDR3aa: CASSDDTTVGQPQHF; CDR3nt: TGTGCCAGCAGTGATGATACGACAGTCGGCCAGCCCCAGCATTTT
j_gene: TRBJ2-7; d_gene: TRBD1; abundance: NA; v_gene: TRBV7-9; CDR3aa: CASSFTGDGQYF; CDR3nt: TGTGCCAGCAGCTTCACAGGGGATGGGCAGTACTTC
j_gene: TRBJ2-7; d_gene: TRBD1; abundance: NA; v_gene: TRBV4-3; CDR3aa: CASSQGEGQGNYEQYF; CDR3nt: TGCGCCAGCAGCCAAGGCGAAGGACAGGGGAACTACGAGCAGTACTTC
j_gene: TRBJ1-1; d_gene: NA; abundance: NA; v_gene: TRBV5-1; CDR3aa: CASSLNLPSTEAFF; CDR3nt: TGCGCCAGCAGCTTGAACTTGCCGAGCACTGAAGCTTTCTTT
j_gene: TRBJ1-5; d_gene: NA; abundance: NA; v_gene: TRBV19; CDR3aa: CASSIESYSNQPQHF; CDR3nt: TGTGCCAGTAGTATCGAGAGTTATAGCAATCAGCCCCAGCATTTT
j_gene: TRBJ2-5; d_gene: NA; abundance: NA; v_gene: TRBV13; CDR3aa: CASSLSGSGTQYF; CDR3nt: TGTGCCAGCAGCTTATCGGGGTCGGGGACCCAGTACTTC
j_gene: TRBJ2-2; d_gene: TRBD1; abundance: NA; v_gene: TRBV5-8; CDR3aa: CASRGQPNTGELFF; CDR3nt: TGTGCCAGCCGGGGACAGCCGAACACCGGGGAGCTGTTTTTT
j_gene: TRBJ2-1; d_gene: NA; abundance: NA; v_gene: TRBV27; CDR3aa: CASSLFVTSYNEQFF; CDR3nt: TGTGCCAGCAGTTTATTTGTGACTAGCTACAATGAGCAGTTCTTC